The subject of this entry is one TCR beta chain. Its specific antigen is unknown. It has no much larger one-base neighbor in the sample; base qualities were not kept. The entry originates in a study of blood T cell repertoires in COVID-19 (dated by TCRdb to 2020 to 2021). A note on the overall study: Collaborator samples came from the United States, Italy and Spain and covered acute and convalescent phases of COVID-19. The prospective study material was composed of cDNA or gDNA derived from T cells, B-cell-depleted T cells, or PBMCs. Deeply sampled blood TCRbeta repertoires from subjects exposed to, actively infected with, or recovered from COVID-19 were included in the dataset. The repertoires were released in a freely available public database meant as a resource for research on the immune response to SARS-CoV-2. Samples were obtained from the ongoing ImmuneRACE study (first 160 participants) and from over 1,000 subjects provided by 6 global collaborators. A de-identified subject ID, COVID-19 status, age in years and sex were almost always included in the sample metadata. HLA class I and class II types, where available, came from metadata supplied by the sample provider rather than from assay-based typing. Overall results and qualifications from the work: How much clinical and demographic metadata was included differed by source and by participant, and the metadata was provided uncurated.

The collaborating institutions used their own protocols to collect whole blood in K2EDTA tubes. For TCRbeta analysis, collaborators shipped samples in one of three forms: frozen whole blood, isolated PBMCs, or DNA extracted from either of those sample types. The germline V gene (reference sequence) specifies LNHNV as CDR1 and YYDKDF as CDR2. V is shortened by 6 bases, J by 1 base, and the region joining them spans 12 bases. The CDR3 sequence holds 14 residues, the cysteine and phenylalanine included. This entry keeps only the CDR3 DNA: 42 bases, framed from base 1. The immunoSEQ Assay, a bias-controlled multiplex PCR, was used to amplify TCRbeta CDR3 regions from genomic DNA. In the authors' own workflow: Within the assay, amplification of reference gene primers was used to estimate how many nucleated cells each sample contained. To quantify the absolute abundance of each unique TCRbeta CDR3 rearrangement, sequence reads were collapsed and filtered. For each sample, productive Simpson clonality was calculated as the square root of Simpson's diversity index across productive rearrangements. Imported from immuneACCESS, the table was reduced by TCRdb to in-frame sequences with V and J called. These copies leave out some clones; in studies compared against another copy, an unresolved V gene accounts for under half, and the cause of the remainder is not known. V and J calls and clone size are as listed in that table; D and trimming were resolved from the DNA. Here the sample has some 60,000 clones; 80% occur a single time. Of the sample, more than 5.5% is held by the ten largest clones.

Sequenced input: peripheral blood. This TCR derives from a man between 60 and 75 years old with acute or convalescent COVID-19. The chain is made from TRBV15 and TRBJ1-1, with the identity of the D gene unclear. The sequence in DNA is TGTGCCACCAGTTATAGGTCGGGGAACACTGAAGCTTTCTTT. Its translation reads: CATSYRSGNTEAFF.